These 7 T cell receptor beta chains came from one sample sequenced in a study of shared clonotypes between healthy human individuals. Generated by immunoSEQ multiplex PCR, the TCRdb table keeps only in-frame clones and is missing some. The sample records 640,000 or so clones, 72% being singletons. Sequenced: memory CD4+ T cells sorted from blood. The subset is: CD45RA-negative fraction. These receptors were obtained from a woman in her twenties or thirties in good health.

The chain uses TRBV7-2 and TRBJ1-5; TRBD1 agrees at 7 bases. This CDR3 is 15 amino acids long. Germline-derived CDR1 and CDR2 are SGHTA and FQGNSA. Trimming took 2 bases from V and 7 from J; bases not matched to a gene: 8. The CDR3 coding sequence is TGTGCCAGCAGCTTAAGTACAGGGGATACCCAGCCCCAGCATTTT. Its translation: CASSLSTGDTQPQHF.

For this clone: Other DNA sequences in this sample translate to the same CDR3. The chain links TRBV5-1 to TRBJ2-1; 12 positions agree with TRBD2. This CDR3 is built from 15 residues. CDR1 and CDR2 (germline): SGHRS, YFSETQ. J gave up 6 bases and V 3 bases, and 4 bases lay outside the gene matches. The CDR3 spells CASSSGLAGTNEQFF. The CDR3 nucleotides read TGCGCCAGCAGCTCTGGACTAGCGGGGACCAATGAGCAGTTCTTC.

In DNA, the CDR3 is TGTGCCAGCAGTCCAGCTTCTGGAAACACCATATATTTT. It codes for CASSPASGNTIYF. The chain joins TRBV6-5 to TRBJ1-3; D is unclear. V was pared by 5 bases and J by 1 base, with 6 bases between. The CDR3 is 13 amino acids. Germline V gene data show CDR1 as MNHEY and CDR2 as SVGAGI.

This CDR3 reads CASSWSGAPTTQYF. The CDR3 DNA follows: TGTGCCAGCAGCTGGTCCGGGGCCCCGACGACCCAGTACTTC. This chain joins TRBV5-4 and TRBJ2-5; D might be TRBD1 or TRBD2, each matching 5 bases. Trimming took off 3 bases at V and 7 bases at J, with 16 bases between the two ends. Per the germline V gene, CDR1 is SGHNT and CDR2 is YYREEE (reference sequence). This CDR3 has 14 amino acids.

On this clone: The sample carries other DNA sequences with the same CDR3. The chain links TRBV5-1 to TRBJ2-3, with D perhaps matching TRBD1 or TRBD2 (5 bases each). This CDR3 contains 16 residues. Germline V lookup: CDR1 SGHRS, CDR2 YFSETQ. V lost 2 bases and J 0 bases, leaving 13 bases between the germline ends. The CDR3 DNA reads TGCGCCAGCAGCTTAGGTCAGGGACCTAGCACAGATACGCAGTATTTT. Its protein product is CASSLGQGPSTDTQYF.

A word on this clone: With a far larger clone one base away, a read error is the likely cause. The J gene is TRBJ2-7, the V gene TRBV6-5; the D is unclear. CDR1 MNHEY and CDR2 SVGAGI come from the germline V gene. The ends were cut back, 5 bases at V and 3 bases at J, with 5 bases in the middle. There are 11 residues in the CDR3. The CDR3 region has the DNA TGTGCCAGCAGTCACAACTACGAGCAGTACTTC. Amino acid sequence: CASSHNYEQYF.

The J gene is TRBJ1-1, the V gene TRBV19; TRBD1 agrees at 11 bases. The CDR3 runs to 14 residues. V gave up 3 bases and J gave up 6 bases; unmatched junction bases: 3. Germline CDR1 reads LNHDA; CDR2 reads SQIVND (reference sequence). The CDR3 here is CASSIGQGAAEAFF. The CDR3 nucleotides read TGTGCCAGTAGTATCGGACAGGGGGCCGCTGAAGCTTTCTTT.